The next 27 T cell receptor beta chains were all read from a single sample in a study of patients and donors after allogeneic stem cell transplantation. TCRdb fed the RT-PCR reads into MiXCR, producing one record per CDR3 protein. The sample holds around 200,000 distinct CDR3 sequences; around two fifths are singletons and the top ten take around a tenth. Sequenced: blood, either unsorted or a sorted T cell fraction (not recorded which). These receptors originate from a human donor who was either an allogeneic HSCT recipient or a stem cell or donor lymphocyte infusion donor (not recorded which). It is not recorded whose cells these are; they may come from a transplant donor.

This clonotype was counted only a few times. The V and J genes are TRBV7-2 and TRBJ1-2; 9 nucleotides agree with TRBD1. Trimming took 7 bases from V and 2 from J; bases not matched to a gene: 8. CDR3 length: 15 residues. CDR1 SGHTA and CDR2 FQGNSA come from the germline V gene. CDR3 in DNA: TGTGCCAGCAAAGGACAGGGGTCCATCAACTATGGCTACACCTTC. Amino acid sequence: CASKGQGSINYGYTF.

This chain joins TRBV7-2 and TRBJ1-2, with D perhaps matching TRBD1 (5 bases). The CDR3 totals 14 residues. Germline lookup yields CDR1 SGHTA and CDR2 FQGNSA. V was shortened by 1 base and J by 1 base, with 7 bases between the two germline ends. The DNA of the CDR3 is TGTGCCAGCAGCTTAGTCGACAGTAACTATGGCTACACCTTC. Translating it yields CASSLVDSNYGYTF.

This chain connects TRBV3-1 to TRBJ2-7; D is tentatively TRBD1 or TRBD2 (5 bases each). Trimming cost V 5 bases and J 4 bases, with 15 bases left between them. Germline CDR1 LGHDT, CDR2 YNNKEL (reference sequence). The CDR3 has 14 residues. The CDR3 nucleotides are TGTGCCAGCAGCGGCTTGGGACGGCTATACGAGCAGTACTTC. This translates into CASSGLGRLYEQYF.

This chain links TRBV12-3 or TRBV12-4 with TRBJ2-1; D remains unclear. V lost 11 bases to trimming and J lost 0 bases, with 8 bases between them. The CDR3 is 12 amino acids. CDR3 DNA: TGTGCCGTGGGCACCTCCTACAATGAGCAGTTCTTC. Translated, it gives CAVGTSYNEQFF.

This clonotype was seen a handful of times. This chain uses TRBV4-3 with TRBJ2-3, with 8 bases matching TRBD1. CDR3 length: 16 residues. Trimming at V came to 5 bases and at J to 2 bases, leaving 9 bases not matched to a gene. Germline values: CDR1 LGHNA, CDR2 YSLEER. The CDR3 reads CASSLDRDFFTDTQYF. In DNA form, the CDR3 reads TGCGCCAGCAGCTTGGACAGGGATTTTTTCACAGATACGCAGTATTTT.

This clonotype was counted between two and nine times. The V gene is TRBV21-1, the J gene TRBJ1-4; whether TRBD1, the table's D call, matches the DNA was not checked. TRBV21-1 is a pseudogene locus. The CDR3 is 15 residues long. The CDR3 is CASTPDRATNEKLFF. The CDR3 DNA follows: TGTGCCAGCACCCCGGACAGGGCAACTAATGAAAAACTGTTTTTT.

This clonotype was recorded a few times. J is TRBJ1-3 and V is TRBV12-3 or TRBV12-4, with no clear D. Trimming shortened V by 7 bases and J by 8 bases, and 9 bases separated the two germline ends. CDR3 length equals 11 residues. CDR3 bases: TGTGCCAGCACGGAGGTCCACACCATATATTTT. This translates into CASTEVHTIYF.

This clonotype was picked up a small number of times. The chain employs TRBV4-1 and TRBJ1-2; 7 bases agree with TRBD1. Losses at the gene ends were 2 bases for V and 8 bases for J; bases not matched to a gene: 20. This CDR3 spans 18 amino acids. CDR1 and CDR2 (germline): MGHRA, YSYEKL. The DNA of the CDR3 is TGCGCCAGCAGCCAAAAATCCCAAAGGCAGGGGGAAATGAGGGGCTACACCTTC. Translated, it gives CASSQKSQRQGEMRGYTF.

The chain carries TRBV5-1 and TRBJ1-1; 8 bases are shared with TRBD1. The CDR3 spans 14 residues. Germline V lookup: CDR1 SGHRS, CDR2 YFSETQ. Germline trimming cut 0 bases from V and 10 bases from J; bases unmatched to any gene: 8. The CDR3 loop reads CASSLARDRKGAFF. CDR3 bases: TGCGCCAGCAGCTTGGCCCGGGACAGGAAGGGAGCTTTCTTT.

The chain carries TRBV5-1 and TRBJ2-1; TRBD1 matches 7 bases. J was trimmed by 7 bases and V by 0 bases; bases with no gene match: 7. Germline lookup yields CDR1 SGHRS and CDR2 YFSETQ. This CDR3 is 15 amino acids long. The CDR3 sequence is CASSLVRTGLNEQFF. CDR3 bases: TGCGCCAGCAGCTTGGTCCGGACAGGCCTAAATGAGCAGTTCTTC.

The rearrangement uses TRBV12-5 and TRBJ2-5; 13 nucleotides align to TRBD2. CDR3 size: 17 residues. The trim removed 5 bases at V and 0 bases at J, leaving 6 bases unmatched. CDR1 is LGHNT, CDR2 FRNRAP, per germline. The CDR3 coding sequence is TGTGCTAGTGGTCCCGGACTAGCGGGGGTGTACCAAGAGACCCAGTACTTC. Residues: CASGPGLAGVYQETQYF.

The V call is TRBV10-3, the J call TRBJ2-1; 10 bases line up with TRBD2. CDR3 length equals 15 residues. V lost 5 bases to trimming and J lost 2 bases; unmatched junction nucleotides: 3. Germline V gives CDR1 ENHRY, CDR2 SYGVKD. This CDR3 reads CAISRLAGPYNEQFF. As DNA, the CDR3 is TGTGCCATCAGTCGACTAGCGGGCCCCTACAATGAGCAGTTCTTC.

This clonotype has only a few counts. This chain joins TRBV10-3 and TRBJ2-5; 7 positions agree with TRBD1. Germline values: CDR1 ENHRY, CDR2 SYGVKD. The CDR3 loop spans 14 amino acids. V shed 11 bases, J shed 2 bases, and the junction held 11 bases outside the gene matches. The CDR3 DNA reads TGTGCCTCCAACACAGGGGAATGGCAAGAGACCCAGTACTTC. Its protein product is CASNTGEWQETQYF.

The chain couples TRBV20-1 to TRBJ2-7; D might be TRBD1 (6 bases). The CDR3 runs to 13 residues. Trimming removed 6 bases from V and 4 bases from J, with 16 bases in between. The germline CDR1 and CDR2 sequences are DFQATT and SNEGSKA (reference sequence). CDR3 nucleotides: TGCAGTGCCTGGACAGCTTTGGCGTACGAGCAGTACTTC. Translation: CSAWTALAYEQYF.

This clonotype was counted a few times. V and J are TRBV2 and TRBJ2-5; TRBD1 agrees at 7 bases. Germline V lookup: CDR1 SNHLY, CDR2 FYNNEI. V dropped 4 bases and J dropped 1; count of bases not matched to a gene: 0. CDR3 length: 13 residues. This CDR3 is CASSGQGQETQYF. The CDR3 DNA sequence: TGTGCCAGCAGTGGACAGGGCCAAGAGACCCAGTACTTC.

This clonotype occurred a few times. The chain links TRBV12-3 or TRBV12-4 to TRBJ1-5; possible D gene TRBD1, 5 bases. This CDR3 has 15 residues. Trimming stripped 3 bases from V and 7 bases from J, with 16 bases between. CDR3 in DNA: TGTGCCAGCAGTTTCCTCCCCGGGGGGGAGCAGCCCCAGCATTTT. It specifies CASSFLPGGEQPQHF.

The chain links TRBV12-3 or TRBV12-4 to TRBJ2-3; D may be TRBD2 (7 bases). The CDR3 has 14 residues. The V and J ends lost 2 bases and 2 bases respectively, with 8 bases between them. In nucleotides, the CDR3 is TGTGCCAGCAGTTTACGGGGGGCCACAGATACGCAGTATTTT. Its translation is CASSLRGATDTQYF.

The chain combines TRBV6-2 or TRBV6-3 with TRBJ1-6, with D possibly TRBD1 on 5 matching bases. Germline CDR1 MNHEY, CDR2 SVGEGT. V lost 2 bases and J lost 6, with 11 bases in between. The CDR3 totals 15 residues. CDR3 loop: CASSYAQRGNSPLHF. The CDR3 nucleotides read TGTGCCAGCAGTTACGCTCAGAGGGGTAATTCACCCCTCCACTTT.

A few counts support this clonotype. This sequence joins TRBV5-1 and TRBJ1-2, with 9 positions matching TRBD1. CDR1 SGHRS and CDR2 YFSETQ come from the germline V gene. The CDR3 sequence is 15 residues long. Trimming took 0 bases from V and 4 from J; bases not matched to a gene: 4. This CDR3 reads CASSLEDRGLYGYTF. For the CDR3, the DNA is TGCGCCAGCAGCTTGGAGGACAGGGGCCTCTATGGCTACACCTTC.

This clonotype was seen only a few times. The CDR3: CAISESGYGYTF. The CDR3 DNA sequence: TGTGCCATCAGTGAGTCGGGCTATGGCTACACCTTC. The V call is TRBV10-3, the J call TRBJ1-2; D remains unclear. This CDR3 has 12 amino acids. Looked up from germline, CDR1 is ENHRY and CDR2 is SYGVKD. With 0 bases removed from V and 4 bases from J, the gap between germline ends came to 3 bases.

The V gene is TRBV21-1, the J gene TRBJ2-1; TRBD2, as called in the table, went unchecked against the DNA. TRBV21-1 is labeled a pseudogene. The CDR3 totals 17 residues. The CDR3 bases are TGTGCCAGCAGCACGCGGACTAGCGGGGGATACTACAATGAGCAGTTCTTC. Translation gives CASSTRTSGGYYNEQFF.

This chain connects TRBV20-1 to TRBJ1-1; 9 positions match TRBD1. The junction had 13 bases not matched to a gene; V was cut back by 7 bases and J by 4 bases. In germline, CDR1 is DFQATT, CDR2 SNEGSKA (reference sequence). CDR3 length equals 15 residues. In DNA, the CDR3 is TGCAGTGTCACCGACAGGGGGAAGGGCACCACTGAAGCTTTCTTT. Translation gives CSVTDRGKGTTEAFF.

J is TRBJ2-2 and V is TRBV29-1, with 8 bases that match TRBD2. Germline CDR1 and CDR2: SQVTM and ANQGSEA. V was pared by 4 bases and J by 5 bases, with 0 bases of the junction left unmatched. The CDR3 contains 12 residues. As DNA, the CDR3 is TGCAGCGTTGCTAGCGGGACCGGGGAGCTGTTTTTT. Translation: CSVASGTGELFF.

The rearrangement joins TRBV7-9 to TRBJ2-3, with D possibly matching TRBD2 (6 bases). V was shortened by 3 bases and J by 3 bases, with 13 bases between the two germline ends. The length of the CDR3 is 15 residues. Germline CDR1 is SEHNR and CDR2 is FQNEAQ (reference sequence). CDR3 nucleotide sequence: TGTGCCAGCAGCTTGAATGTCGGGGGAACAGATACGCAGTATTTT. Amino acid sequence: CASSLNVGGTDTQYF.

This clonotype was seen a handful of times. The chain couples TRBV12-3 or TRBV12-4 to TRBJ1-1; the D is unclear. The V end lost 6 bases, the J end lost 0 bases, and 14 bases lay between the germline ends. The CDR3 consists of 15 residues. The CDR3 DNA reads TGTGCCAGCAGGCCAGGCGACCCCATGAACACTGAAGCTTTCTTT. Amino acids: CASRPGDPMNTEAFF.

The rearrangement links TRBV10-2 to TRBJ1-5; TRBD1 matches at 7 bases. The V gene's germline CDR1 is WSHSY and CDR2 SAAADI. This CDR3 spans 15 amino acids. Trimming at V came to 2 bases and at J to 7 bases, leaving 8 bases not matched to a gene. CDR3 sequence: CASSEARQGGQPQHF. The CDR3 DNA is TGCGCCAGCAGTGAGGCTCGACAGGGAGGACAGCCCCAGCATTTT.

This chain links TRBV29-1 with TRBJ2-5; tentative D call: TRBD2 (6 bases). Per the germline V gene, CDR1 is SQVTM and CDR2 is ANQGSEA. The V end was cut by 8 bases, the J end by 2 bases, with 12 bases between. CDR3 length equals 12 residues. The CDR3: CSYRGNQETQYF. DNA for the CDR3: TGCAGCTACCGGGGGAATCAAGAGACCCAGTACTTC.